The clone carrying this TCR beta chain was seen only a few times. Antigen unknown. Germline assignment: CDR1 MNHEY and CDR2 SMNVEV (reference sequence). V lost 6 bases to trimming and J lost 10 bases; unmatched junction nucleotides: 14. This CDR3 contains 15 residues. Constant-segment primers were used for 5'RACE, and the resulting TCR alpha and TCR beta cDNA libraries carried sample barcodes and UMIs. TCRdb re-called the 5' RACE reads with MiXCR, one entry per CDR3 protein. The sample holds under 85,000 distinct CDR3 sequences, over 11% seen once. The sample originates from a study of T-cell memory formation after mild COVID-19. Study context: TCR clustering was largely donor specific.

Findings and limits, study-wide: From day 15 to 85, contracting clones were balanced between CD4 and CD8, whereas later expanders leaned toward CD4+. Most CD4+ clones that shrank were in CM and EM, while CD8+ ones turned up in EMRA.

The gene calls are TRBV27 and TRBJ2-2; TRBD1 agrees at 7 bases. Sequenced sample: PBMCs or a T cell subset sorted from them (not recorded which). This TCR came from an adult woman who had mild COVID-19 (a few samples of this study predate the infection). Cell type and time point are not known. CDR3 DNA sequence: TGTGCCAGCAGCACCGGGACAGATCCTAGGGAGGAGCTGTTTTTT. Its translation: CASSTGTDPREELFF.